What follows are 31 T cell receptor beta chains derived from one specimen sequenced in a study of blood T cell repertoires in COVID-19. This table comes from immunoSEQ multiplex PCR, and its TCRdb copy is limited to in-frame clones, with some not included. The profile shows about 150,000 clones, 65% to 80% of them singletons. Sequenced material: peripheral blood. These receptors were taken from a man in his 60s with acute or convalescent COVID-19.

V is TRBV7-9 and J is TRBJ1-3, with D perhaps TRBD1 (5 bases). Per the germline V gene, CDR1 is SEHNR and CDR2 is FQNEAQ (reference sequence). V lost 3 bases, J lost 0 bases, and 15 bases lay in between. The length of the CDR3 is 17 residues. The CDR3 here is CASSFETDPDSGNTIYF. Here the CDR3 DNA reads TGTGCCAGCAGCTTCGAGACAGACCCAGACTCTGGAAACACCATATATTTT.

This clone was observed a single time. The chain couples TRBV18 to TRBJ2-7, with 7 bases identical to TRBD1. Trimming took 2 bases from V and 1 from J; bases not matched to a gene: 5. The CDR3 runs to 15 residues. CDR1 is KGHSH, CDR2 LQKENI, per germline. For the CDR3, the DNA is TGTGCCAGCTCACCAGGAAAGGGGGCATCCTACGAGCAGTACTTC. Translation gives CASSPGKGASYEQYF.

This clone has just a few counts. This chain links TRBV27 with TRBJ1-5, with 8 bases identical to TRBD1. Trimming took 6 bases from V and 4 from J; bases not matched to a gene: 8. The CDR3 loop spans 15 amino acids. From germline, CDR1 is MNHEY and CDR2 SMNVEV (reference sequence). The CDR3 DNA is TGTGCCAGCAGCCCCGAACAGGGGGAGAATCAGCCCCAGCATTTT. Protein product: CASSPEQGENQPQHF.

V and J are TRBV9 and TRBJ2-1, with D perhaps TRBD2 (7 bases). Germline lookup yields CDR1 SGDLS and CDR2 YYNGEE. V was clipped by 0 bases and J by 9 bases, with 19 bases between them. The CDR3 totals 16 residues. The CDR3 DNA follows: TGTGCCAGCAGCGTAGAAGGGGGAGGGCCTTTTATTGAGCAGTTCTTC. Its translation is CASSVEGGGPFIEQFF. Together with reference TRBV9 and TRBJ2-1, the CDR3 gives the full variable domain: DSGVTQTPKHLITATGQRVTLRCSPRSGDLSVYWYQQSLDQGLQFLIQYYNGEERAKGNILERFSAQQFPDLHSELNLSSLELGDSALYFCASSVEGGGPFIEQFFGPGTRLTVL.

This CDR3 reads CASSSYGQGQTDTQYF. As DNA, the CDR3 is TGTGCCAGCAGCTCCTACGGACAGGGTCAGACAGATACGCAGTATTTT. The gene calls are TRBV7-9 and TRBJ2-3; TRBD1 matches at 8 bases. The V and J ends lost 4 bases and 3 bases, in that order; junction bases with no gene match: 9. CDR1 is SEHNR, CDR2 FQNEAQ, per germline (reference sequence). CDR3 size: 16 residues.

This sequence joins TRBV7-2 and TRBJ2-5; 11 bases agree with TRBD2. Germline V gene sequence: CDR1 SGHTA, CDR2 FQGNSA. This CDR3 has 12 amino acids. The V gene end was trimmed by 9 bases and the J gene end by 4 bases; junction bases not matched to a gene: 1. For the CDR3, the DNA is TGTGCCAGACTAGCGGGAGTAGAGACCCAGTACTTC. The encoded protein is CARLAGVETQYF.

This clone was seen just once. This chain joins TRBV28 and TRBJ2-5; D perhaps matches TRBD1 (7 bases). CDR1 is MDHEN and CDR2 is SYDVKM in the germline V gene. The CDR3 loop spans 13 amino acids. The ends were cut back, 5 bases at V and 6 bases at J, with 13 bases in the middle. The DNA for the CDR3 is TGTGCCAGCAGTCGGAGGGGGCCGAAGACCCAGTACTTC. Amino acids: CASSRRGPKTQYF.

The chain employs TRBV11-2 and TRBJ2-7; 13 nucleotides line up with TRBD2. The CDR3 contains 14 residues. The V gene end was trimmed by 5 bases and the J gene end by 6 bases; junction bases not matched to a gene: 4. Per germline, CDR1 SGHAT and CDR2 FQNNGV. Here the CDR3 reads CASSPRTSGSEQYF. As DNA, the CDR3 is TGTGCCAGCAGCCCGCGGACTAGCGGGAGCGAGCAGTACTTC.

This chain connects TRBV27 to TRBJ1-5, with TRBD1 identical over 11 bases. The CDR3 totals 17 residues. Germline CDR1 reads MNHEY; CDR2 reads SMNVEV (reference sequence). V lost 5 bases to trimming and J lost 6 bases; unmatched junction nucleotides: 12. The CDR3 region has the DNA TGTGCCAGCAGTCCCGGACAGGGGGCGGGTACAGGTCAGCCCCAGCATTTT. It is translated as CASSPGQGAGTGQPQHF.

The V gene is TRBV19, the J gene TRBJ2-3, with 8 bases aligning to TRBD2. CDR1 and CDR2 from the germline V gene are LNHDA and SQIVND (reference sequence). V was clipped by 6 bases and J by 3 bases; unmatched bases: 8. This CDR3 is 15 amino acids long. CDR3 loop: CASRKPGLGTDTQYF. Here the CDR3 DNA reads TGTGCCAGTAGGAAACCGGGACTAGGGACAGATACGCAGTATTTT. Based on the CDR3 plus reference TRBV19 and TRBJ2-3, the full variable domain is DGGITQSPKYLFRKEGQNVTLSCEQNLNHDAMYWYRQDPGQGLRLIYYSQIVNDFQKGDIAEGYSVSREKKESFPLTVTSAQKNPTAFYLCASRKPGLGTDTQYFGPGTRLTVL.

The chain employs TRBV2 and TRBJ1-3; D remains unclear. Germline assignment: CDR1 SNHLY and CDR2 FYNNEI. There are 14 residues in the CDR3. V was trimmed by 4 bases and J by 0 bases, leaving 7 bases between them. CDR3 loop: CASSALISGNTIYF. CDR3 DNA: TGTGCCAGCAGTGCCCTAATCTCTGGAAACACCATATATTTT.

The V call is TRBV6-5, the J call TRBJ2-2; D not certain. The CDR3 covers 14 residues. The ends were cut back, 6 bases at V and 0 bases at J, with 8 bases in the middle. Per the germline V gene, CDR1 is MNHEY and CDR2 is SVGAGI. The CDR3 DNA reads as TGTGCCAGCAGATTCCCCTCGAACACCGGGGAGCTGTTTTTT. It yields the protein CASRFPSNTGELFF.

The chain employs TRBV6-6 and TRBJ2-5; D is undetermined. The CDR3 has 11 amino acids. Germline values: CDR1 MNHNY, CDR2 SVGAGI (reference sequence). V lost 5 bases, J lost 3 bases, and 4 bases lay in between. The CDR3 bases are TGTGCCAGCAGTGTTAAAGAGACCCAGTACTTC. Protein: CASSVKETQYF.

The rearrangement uses TRBV6-5 and TRBJ1-3; perhaps TRBD1 as D (6 bases). This CDR3 contains 14 residues. Trimming took off 7 bases at V and 0 bases at J, with 10 bases between the two ends. The germline gives CDR1 MNHEY, CDR2 SVGAGI. The CDR3 loop reads CASTGQSSGNTIYF. As DNA, the CDR3 is TGTGCCAGCACTGGACAGTCCTCTGGAAACACCATATATTTT.

V usage is TRBV6-5 and J usage is TRBJ1-1; D possibly corresponds to TRBD1 (5 bases). V was cut by 2 bases and J by 10 bases, with 14 bases left in between. The CDR3 loop spans 13 amino acids. Germline V lookup: CDR1 MNHEY, CDR2 SVGAGI. The CDR3 loop reads CASSYTAGYRAFF. The CDR3 coding sequence is TGTGCCAGCAGTTACACGGCAGGGTACAGAGCTTTCTTT.

The J gene is TRBJ2-3, the V gene TRBV6-1, with D unresolved. The CDR3 runs to 16 residues. V lost 8 bases to trimming and J lost 1 base, with 19 bases between them. Germline V gene sequence: CDR1 MNHNS, CDR2 SASEGT. CDR3 nucleotide sequence: TGTGCCAGCGGTGCCTACCCTAGTACCCGCACAGATACGCAGTATTTT. This codes for CASGAYPSTRTDTQYF.

The chain couples TRBV4-1 to TRBJ1-2; the D is unclear. Per germline, CDR1 MGHRA and CDR2 YSYEKL. This CDR3 is built from 15 residues. The germline V and J ends were trimmed by 1 base and 0 bases, with 9 bases remaining between them. The CDR3, as DNA: TGCGCCAGCAGCCAAGGGGCCAGTACTAACTATGGCTACACCTTC. Translating it yields CASSQGASTNYGYTF.

The V call is TRBV28, the J call TRBJ2-7, with a weak D call TRBD2 (6 bases). Deletions cut 3 bases from V and 0 bases from J, with 12 bases between. There are 15 residues in the CDR3. Germline CDR1 and CDR2: MDHEN and SYDVKM. CDR3 sequence: CASSFDSGSSYEQYF. CDR3 coding DNA: TGTGCCAGCAGTTTCGATAGCGGCAGCTCCTACGAGCAGTACTTC.

The chain joins TRBV5-1 to TRBJ2-1, with TRBD2 matching 9 bases. The length of the CDR3 is 15 residues. The trim removed 4 bases at V and 5 bases at J, leaving 7 bases unmatched. Germline values: CDR1 SGHRS, CDR2 YFSETQ. CDR3 sequence: CASSPLAGRHNEQFF. The CDR3 DNA follows: TGCGCCAGCAGCCCCCTAGCGGGAAGGCACAATGAGCAGTTCTTC. The whole variable domain, filled in from reference TRBV5-1 and TRBJ2-1, reads KAGVTQTPRYLIKTRGQQVTLSCSPISGHRSVSWYQQTPGQGLQFLFEYFSETQRNKGNFPGRFSGRQFSNSRSEMNVSTLELGDSALYLCASSPLAGRHNEQFFGPGTRLTVL.

The CDR3 spells CASSNRGADVGSPLHF. The CDR3, as DNA: TGTGCCAGCAGTAACCGAGGAGCGGACGTCGGATCACCCCTCCACTTT. The rearrangement joins TRBV27 to TRBJ1-6; no clear D gene. V was clipped by 5 bases and J by 10 bases, with 21 bases between them. Per germline, CDR1 MNHEY and CDR2 SMNVEV (reference sequence). This CDR3 comprises 16 residues.

DNA for the CDR3: TGTGCCTGGGCCCGCGAGGGCCTCTGGGAATATGGCTACACCTTC. This encodes CAWAREGLWEYGYTF. V gene TRBV30 combines with J gene TRBJ1-2; D remains unclear. This CDR3 contains 15 residues. Germline-derived CDR1 and CDR2 are GTSNPN and SVGIG (reference sequence). V was trimmed by 5 bases and J by 5 bases, leaving 21 bases between them. The full variable domain, in which reference TRBV30 and TRBJ1-2 provide the parts outside the CDR3, is SQTIHQWPATLVQPVGSPLSLECTVEGTSNPNLYWYRQAAGRGLQLLFYSVGIGQISSEVPQNLSASRPQDRQFILSSKKLLLSDSGFYLCAWAREGLWEYGYTFGSGTRLTVV.

The chain carries TRBV14 and TRBJ2-7; no reliable D call. Germline CDR1 reads SGHDN; CDR2 reads FVKESK. The CDR3 spans 13 residues. V was clipped by 4 bases and J by 6 bases, with 13 bases between them. CDR3 bases: TGTGCCAGCAGCCGATCAGGTCCTCGCGAGCAGTACTTC. It encodes CASSRSGPREQYF.

The chain joins TRBV7-9 to TRBJ2-5; the D gene is possibly TRBD2 (5 bases). Trimming shortened V by 1 base and J by 4 bases, and 10 bases separated the two germline ends. Germline V gene lookup returns CDR1 SEHNR and CDR2 FQNEAQ (reference sequence). The CDR3 spans 14 residues. The CDR3 reads CASSLGGRGETQYF. CDR3 DNA sequence: TGTGCCAGCAGCTTAGGAGGGCGCGGAGAGACCCAGTACTTC.

This sequence joins TRBV7-8 and TRBJ2-7; tentatively, D is TRBD2 (6 bases). Germline CDR1 SGHVS, CDR2 FQNEAQ. This CDR3 comprises 13 residues. Trimming cost V 1 base and J 7 bases, with 11 bases left between them. Written as DNA, the CDR3 is TGTGCCAGCAGCTTAGGAACTAGCCCGGAGCAGTACTTC. Protein: CASSLGTSPEQYF.

This chain uses TRBV28 with TRBJ1-1, with a tentative D call TRBD1 (5 bases). Germline assignment: CDR1 MDHEN and CDR2 SYDVKM. Trimming stripped 7 bases from V and 10 bases from J, with 13 bases between. The CDR3 extends over 11 amino acids. The CDR3 DNA reads TGTGCCAGCACCCTAGGGAGGGGAGCTTTCTTT. This encodes CASTLGRGAFF. Together with reference TRBV28 and TRBJ1-1, the CDR3 gives the full variable domain: DVKVTQSSRYLVKRTGEKVFLECVQDMDHENMFWYRQDPGLGLRLIYFSYDVKMKEKGDIPEGYSVSREKKERFSLILESASTNQTSMYLCASTLGRGAFFGQGTRLTVV.

The rearrangement uses TRBV24-1 and TRBJ1-2, with 9 nucleotides matching TRBD1. Trimming at V came to 10 bases and at J to 3 bases, leaving 14 bases not matched to a gene. Germline loops: CDR1 KGHDR, CDR2 SFDVKD. The CDR3 is made up of 16 amino acids. The CDR3 DNA follows: TGTGCCACTGCGGAGGACAGGGGTATTGAGGACTATGGCTACACCTTC. Translated, it gives CATAEDRGIEDYGYTF.

The V gene is TRBV6-5, the J gene TRBJ1-1; 9 bases fit TRBD1. CDR1 and CDR2 (germline): MNHEY, SVGAGI. The V gene end was trimmed by 6 bases and the J gene end by 4 bases; junction bases not matched to a gene: 6. The CDR3 spans 14 residues. DNA of the CDR3: TGTGCCAGCAGCCGGACAGGGGATAGCACTGAAGCTTTCTTT. This translates into CASSRTGDSTEAFF.

The chain carries TRBV12-5 and TRBJ1-5; maybe TRBD1 (6 bases). Germline assignment: CDR1 LGHNT and CDR2 FRNRAP. V dropped 6 bases and J dropped 0 bases, with 9 bases sitting between them. The CDR3 covers 14 residues. This chain's CDR3 is CASGTGYSNQPQHF. The CDR3 region has the DNA TGTGCTAGTGGGACAGGCTATAGCAATCAGCCCCAGCATTTT.

This clone was counted between two and nine times. V and J are TRBV5-4 and TRBJ1-3; no clear D. The germline V and J ends were trimmed by 4 bases and 3 bases, with 8 bases remaining between them. There are 13 residues in the CDR3. CDR1 and CDR2 from the germline V gene are SGHNT and YYREEE (reference sequence). The CDR3 sequence is CASSRRDGNTIYF. CDR3 DNA: TGTGCCAGCAGCAGGCGGGATGGAAACACCATATATTTT. The full variable domain, rest sourced from reference TRBV5-4 and TRBJ1-3, is ETGVTQSPTHLIKTRGQQVTLRCSSQSGHNTVSWYQQALGQGPQFIFQYYREEENGRGNFPPRFSGLQFPNYSSELNVNALELDDSALYLCASSRRDGNTIYFGEGSWLTVV.

This clone was detected a few times. This chain connects TRBV10-3 to TRBJ1-5; 9 positions match TRBD1. With V trimmed by 10 bases and J by 7 bases, 8 bases remained unmatched. The germline V gene encodes CDR1 ENHRY and CDR2 SYGVKD. The CDR3 is made up of 13 amino acids. CDR3 loop: CASEQGAGQPQHF. The CDR3 DNA reads as TGTGCCAGCGAACAGGGGGCAGGACAGCCCCAGCATTTT.

The sample holds one count of this clone. The chain recombines TRBV27 with TRBJ1-2, with 8 positions matching TRBD1. Trimming cost V 3 bases and J 9 bases; bases outside gene matches: 3. Germline V CDR1 and CDR2: MNHEY, SMNVEV (reference sequence). There are 12 residues in the CDR3. The CDR3 coding sequence is TGTGCCAGCAGTTTGACAGGGGTGCGCTACACCTTC. This sequence encodes CASSLTGVRYTF.